This T cell receptor beta chain was documented in a study of read filtering for tumor transcriptome and immune sequencing. At the time of active disease, bone marrow was collected from every patient. From approximately 430 ng of RNA, a library with molecular barcoded alpha/delta and beta/gamma adaptors was made. From the reads, TCRdb called clonotypes with MiXCR, one entry per CDR3 protein. The sample records some 140,000 distinct CDR3 sequences, approximately 13% being singletons. This clonotype was found many times. Its antigen is currently unknown. Notes on the study in general: The CD138-negative fraction was mixed bone marrow immune cells, not pure T cells. IR-seq captured clonotypes deeper and more reliably than RNA-seq.

The length of the CDR3 is 16 residues. V was pared by 7 bases and J by 2 bases, with 8 bases of the junction left unmatched. CDR1 is MNHEY, CDR2 SVGAGI, per germline. The sample consisted of a population of CD138-negative cells sorted from bone marrow. V usage is TRBV6-5 and J usage is TRBJ2-6, with TRBD1 matching 7 bases. The clonotype was recovered from a donor over 35 with multiple myeloma. The CDR3 region has the DNA TGTGCCAGCAACCCGGGACAGAGGGCTGGGGCCAACGTCCTGACTTTC. This translates into CASNPGQRAGANVLTF.